This TCR beta chain was retrieved from a study of T cells after yellow fever vaccination. CDR1 KGHSH and CDR2 LQKENI come from the germline V gene. The ends were cut back, 1 base at V and 0 bases at J, with 7 bases in the middle. The CDR3 runs to 15 residues. This clonotype was seen ten or more times. TCRdb ran MiXCR on the 5' RACE reads and lists one entry per CDR3 protein. Among around 30,000 distinct CDR3 sequences listed, 6% to 8% were seen once. Study-wide results and caveats: Subsequent to the booster, the majority of primary-vaccination clones reappeared (around 96% CD4, about 90% CD8). Almost all vaccine-responding clonotypes went undetected in sorted memory subsets on day 0. Of the clonotypes, a small share occurred in both CD4 and CD8 compartments. Researchers report a weaker secondary response that nonetheless peaked faster, day 5 versus 15.

The TCR originated in a man aged 30 to 45 who received the YFV17D yellow fever vaccine. Sequences were derived from PBMCs, either bulk or a sorted T-cell subset (CD4+, CD8+, memory, or dextramer-sorted; not recorded which), sampled on the day of the yellow fever booster vaccination. The gene calls are TRBV18 and TRBJ1-3; no definite D call. The CDR3: CASSPLTNSGNTIYF. The CDR3 nucleotides read TGTGCCAGCTCACCACTAACAAACTCTGGAAACACCATATATTTT.